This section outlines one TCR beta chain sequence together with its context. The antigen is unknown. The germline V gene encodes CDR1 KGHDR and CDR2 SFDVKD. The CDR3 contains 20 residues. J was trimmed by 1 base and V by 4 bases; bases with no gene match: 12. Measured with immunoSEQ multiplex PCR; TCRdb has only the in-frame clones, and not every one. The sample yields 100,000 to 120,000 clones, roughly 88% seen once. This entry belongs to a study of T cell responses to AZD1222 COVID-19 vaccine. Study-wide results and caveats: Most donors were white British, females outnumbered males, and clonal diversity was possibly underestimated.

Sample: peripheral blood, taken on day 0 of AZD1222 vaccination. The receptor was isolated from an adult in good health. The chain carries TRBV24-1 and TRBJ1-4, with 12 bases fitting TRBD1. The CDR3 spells CATSDTGTGGARGTNEKLFF. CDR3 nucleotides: TGTGCCACCAGTGACACCGGGACAGGGGGCGCAAGGGGAACTAATGAAAAACTGTTTTTT.